These 13 T cell receptor beta chains share one sample of origin, sequenced in a study of blood T cell repertoires in COVID-19. TCRdb's table, derived via immunoSEQ multiplex PCR, lists solely in-frame clones and lacks some. The sample shows 150,000 to 200,000 clones, about nine tenths of them seen only once. Material: peripheral blood. Receptors were obtained from a woman in her 30s with acute or convalescent COVID-19.

This chain connects TRBV2 to TRBJ1-4, with D possibly being TRBD1 (6 bases). Between the trimmed V and J ends, which lost 8 bases and 6 bases, there was a span of 10 bases. Germline CDR1 and CDR2: SNHLY and FYNNEI. The CDR3 is 12 amino acids. The CDR3 sequence is CASGDTDEKLFF. The CDR3 region has the DNA TGTGCCAGCGGGGACACGGATGAAAAACTGTTTTTT.

The chain is built from TRBV30 and TRBJ1-1; possible D gene TRBD1, 5 bases. Between the trimmed V and J ends, which lost 2 bases and 4 bases, there was a span of 11 bases. The V gene's germline CDR1 is GTSNPN and CDR2 SVGIG (reference sequence). The CDR3 contains 13 residues. The CDR3 DNA sequence: TGTGCCTGGAGTATACAGGTGATCACTGAAGCTTTCTTT. Translated, it gives CAWSIQVITEAFF. The complete variable domain, with remaining parts taken from reference TRBV30 and TRBJ1-1, reads SQTIHQWPATLVQPVGSPLSLECTVEGTSNPNLYWYRQAAGRGLQLLFYSVGIGQISSEVPQNLSASRPQDRQFILSSKKLLLSDSGFYLCAWSIQVITEAFFGQGTRLTVV.

The CDR3 DNA sequence: TGTGCCAGCAGCTTGACAGGGGACGAGCAGTACTTC. Protein product: CASSLTGDEQYF. The genes are TRBV5-4 and TRBJ2-7, with TRBD1 matching over 7 bases. V lost 1 base and J lost 5; bases outside the gene matches: 0. This CDR3 comprises 12 residues. Germline V gene lookup returns CDR1 SGHNT and CDR2 YYREEE (reference sequence).

This chain uses TRBV3-1 (or the pseudogene TRBV3-2) with TRBJ1-2; no reliable D call. The CDR3 spans 12 residues. V was clipped by 0 bases and J by 8 bases, with 7 bases between them. CDR1 is LGHDT, CDR2 YNNKEL, per germline (reference sequence). CDR3 sequence reads: CASSQELTGYTF. The CDR3 DNA follows: TGTGCCAGCAGCCAAGAACTTACCGGCTACACCTTC.

The V and J genes are TRBV5-1 and TRBJ2-5; possible D gene TRBD1, 5 bases. Between the trimmed V and J ends, which lost 4 bases and 4 bases, there was a span of 14 bases. The CDR3 covers 14 residues. Germline-derived CDR1 and CDR2 are SGHRS and YFSETQ. DNA of the CDR3: TGCGCCAGCAGCCTAACCGACAGTCTAGAGACCCAGTACTTC. Translation gives CASSLTDSLETQYF.

The gene calls are TRBV11-3 and TRBJ2-3; no firm D call. This CDR3 is 11 amino acids long. Germline lookup yields CDR1 SGHNT and CDR2 YENEEA. V gave up 3 bases and J gave up 6 bases, with 4 bases separating them. The CDR3, as DNA: TGTGCCAGCAGCTTCAGGGATACGCAGTATTTT. Protein: CASSFRDTQYF. The full variable domain, its missing parts supplied by reference TRBV11-3 and TRBJ2-3, is EAGVVQSPRYKIIEKKQPVAFWCNPISGHNTLYWYLQNLGQGPELLIRYENEEAVDDSQLPKDRFSAERLKGVDSTLKIQPAELGDSAVYLCASSFRDTQYFGPGTRLTVL.

This chain connects TRBV5-6 to TRBJ1-3; D gene ambiguous. The germline V gene has CDR1 SGHDT and CDR2 YYEEEE. Trimming took 2 bases from V and 0 from J, leaving 15 bases between them. The CDR3 runs to 17 residues. CDR3 residues: CASSLYAGKNSGNTIYF. CDR3 nucleotides: TGTGCCAGCAGCTTATATGCAGGCAAGAACTCTGGAAACACCATATATTTT. Together with reference TRBV5-6 and TRBJ1-3, the CDR3 gives the full variable domain: DAGVTQSPTHLIKTRGQQVTLRCSPKSGHDTVSWYQQALGQGPQFIFQYYEEEERQRGNFPDRFSGHQFPNYSSELNVNALLLGDSALYLCASSLYAGKNSGNTIYFGEGSWLTVV.

This chain uses TRBV12-3 or TRBV12-4 with TRBJ2-1; TRBD2 is a possible D gene (6 bases). The CDR3 contains 13 residues. The V end was cut by 5 bases, the J end by 9 bases, with 14 bases between. CDR3 region: CASSTRLAAEQFF. The CDR3 region has the DNA TGTGCCAGCAGTACCAGATTAGCGGCTGAGCAGTTCTTC.

The V gene is TRBV10-1, the J gene TRBJ2-3; 7 bases align to TRBD2. The length of the CDR3 is 15 residues. Germline V gene lookup returns CDR1 WNHNN and CDR2 SYGVQD (reference sequence). V was clipped by 0 bases and J by 5 bases; unmatched bases: 5. CDR3 protein: CASSESGGPRDTQYF. CDR3 nucleotide sequence: TGCGCCAGCAGTGAGTCGGGAGGGCCGAGAGATACGCAGTATTTT.

In DNA form, the CDR3 reads TGTGCCAGCAGCTTAGCAGGGGCGTATGGCTACACCTTC. This codes for CASSLAGAYGYTF. V gene TRBV7-6 combines with J gene TRBJ1-2; possible D gene TRBD1, 5 bases. V lost 0 bases and J lost 5, with 7 bases in between. This CDR3 contains 13 residues. Germline CDR1 reads SGHVS; CDR2 reads FNYEAQ.

The rearrangement links TRBV7-9 to TRBJ1-2, with unresolved D. The CDR3 extends over 13 amino acids. V was pared by 5 bases and J by 8 bases, with 15 bases between. CDR1 and CDR2 from the germline V gene are SEHNR and FQNEAQ (reference sequence). The CDR3 DNA follows: TGTGCCAGCAGCCCGGACGGGGTTTGGGGCTACACCTTC. Amino acids: CASSPDGVWGYTF.

This chain links TRBV7-9 with TRBJ2-7; a weak D match, TRBD1 (6 bases). Trimming removed 1 base from V and 2 bases from J, with 9 bases in between. Germline V CDR1 and CDR2: SEHNR, FQNEAQ (reference sequence). This CDR3 has 14 amino acids. As DNA, the CDR3 is TGTGCCAGCAGCTTAGAGAGGGGGACCTACGAGCAGTACTTC. Residues: CASSLERGTYEQYF.

The rearrangement uses TRBV28 and TRBJ1-5; D is uncertain. CDR1 and CDR2 (germline): MDHEN, SYDVKM. CDR3 size: 12 residues. V lost 8 bases to trimming and J lost 1 base, with 6 bases between them. CDR3 nucleotides: TGTGCCAGCCAAGAGAGCAATCAGCCCCAGCATTTT. The encoded protein is CASQESNQPQHF.